Listed below are T cell receptor beta chains from one sample, sequenced in a study of identifying expanded T cells in peripheral blood. This table comes from immunoSEQ multiplex PCR, and its TCRdb copy is limited to in-frame clones, with some not included. The repertoire consists of around 68,000 clones, with around 87% occurring once and the leading ten covering approximately 4.5%. Source material: blood. Every receptor here comes from a person between 18 and 75 years old in good health. Each CDR3 is given with its conserved first and last residue. A D gene is named only where the DNA matches it firmly. Not all rows give a size; the values are once, few, many and, for expanded clones, a class.

TRBV20-1,-,TRBJ2-1,-,CSASANEQFF,TGCAGTGCTAGCGCCAATGAGCAGTTCTTC
TRBV7-2,-,TRBJ1-1,-,CASRLVNTEAFF,TGTGCCAGCAGATTAGTAAACACTGAAGCTTTCTTT
TRBV9,-,TRBJ2-3,-,CASSLHRAYTDTQYF,TGTGCCAGCAGCCTTCACAGGGCCTACACAGATACGCAGTATTTT
TRBV29-1,-,TRBJ2-5,once,CSVEGATGFRTQYF,TGCAGCGTTGAGGGCGCCACAGGGTTCCGGACCCAGTACTTC
TRBV18,TRBD1,TRBJ1-1,-,CASSPRGQMNTEAFF,TGTGCCAGCTCACCAAGGGGACAGATGAACACTGAAGCTTTCTTT
TRBV15,-,TRBJ2-1,-,CATSSGTYNEQFF,TGTGCCACCAGCAGCGGGACCTACAATGAGCAGTTCTTC
TRBV5-1,TRBD2,TRBJ2-7,once,CASSLDFGTTAGLAGETYEQYF,TGCGCCAGCAGCTTGGATTTTGGGACGACAGCGGGACTAGCGGGAGAGACCTACGAGCAGTACTTC
TRBV9,-,TRBJ2-3,once,CASSVGLGQGTDTQYF,TGTGCCAGCAGCGTTGGTTTAGGTCAGGGGACAGATACGCAGTATTTT
TRBV14,-,TRBJ2-1,once,CASSQELGSNEQFF,TGTGCCAGCAGCCAAGAGCTGGGCTCCAATGAGCAGTTCTTC
TRBV10-3,-,TRBJ1-2,-,CAISPGTYGYTF,TGTGCCATCAGTCCCGGGACCTATGGCTACACCTTC
TRBV6-1,TRBD1,TRBJ1-2,-,CASRRQGAPGYTF,TGTGCCAGCAGGCGACAGGGGGCGCCTGGCTACACCTTC
TRBV2,-,TRBJ2-7,-,CASGNNEQYF,TGTGCCAGCGGGAACAACGAGCAGTACTTC
TRBV30,-,TRBJ1-2,-,CAWSVRGSYTF,TGTGCCTGGAGTGTTAGGGGCAGCTACACCTTC
TRBV7-3,-,TRBJ2-5,-,CASSPTTSEETQYF,TGTGCCAGCAGCCCGACTACTAGTGAGGAGACCCAGTACTTC
TRBV6-1,-,TRBJ1-2,once,CAIHEHNYGYTF,TGTGCCATCCATGAACATAACTATGGCTACACCTTC
TRBV11-2,-,TRBJ2-7,-,CASSLGLGQYF,TGTGCCAGCAGCTTAGGCTTGGGGCAGTACTTC
TRBV25-1,TRBD1,TRBJ1-2,few,CASSERGQVYGYTF,TGTGCCAGCAGTGAACGGGGACAGGTCTATGGCTACACCTTC
TRBV11-1,-,TRBJ2-1,-,CASSLSNFNEQFF,TGTGCCAGCAGCTTAAGTAATTTCAATGAGCAGTTCTTC
TRBV30,-,TRBJ2-2,-,CARLDGELFF,TGTGCCAGACTCGACGGGGAGCTGTTTTTT
TRBV11-2,-,TRBJ1-2,-,CASSPLRVGGYTF,TGTGCCAGCAGCCCGCTACGGGTCGGGGGCTACACCTTC
TRBV21-1,-,TRBJ2-3,-,CASRATLRGLRHTDTQYF,TGTGCCAGCAGAGCAACCCTGAGAGGGCTTCGACACACAGATACGCAGTATTTT
TRBV13,TRBD2,TRBJ2-2,few,CASSLYVRTSGRANTGELFF,TGTGCCAGCAGCTTATATGTGAGGACTAGCGGGAGGGCGAACACCGGGGAGCTGTTTTTT
TRBV10-1,-,TRBJ1-2,-,CASSESGAEGYTF,TGCGCCAGCAGTGAGTCCGGGGCGGAGGGCTACACCTTC